This is a list of T cell receptor beta chains from one sample in a study of immune characterization of retroperitoneal liposarcoma. TCRdb passed the PCR reads through MiXCR, listing each CDR3 protein once. The sample has around 11,000 distinct CDR3 sequences, around a quarter seen once. What was sequenced was blood. Receptor source: a male donor with retroperitoneal liposarcoma. Both conserved end residues are part of each CDR3. Fields, in order: V gene, clone size, J gene, D gene, CDR3 protein, CDR3 DNA. A D gene is named only where the DNA matches it firmly. Some rows mark clone size as missing; the rest say once, few, many or name a class of expanded clone.

v_gene: TRBV12-3/TRBV12-4
abundance: many
j_gene: TRBJ2-7
d_gene: NA
CDR3aa: CASRRADFYEQYF
CDR3nt: TGTGCCAGCCGCCGCGCAGACTTCTACGAGCAGTACTTC

v_gene: TRBV3-1
abundance: NA
j_gene: TRBJ2-1
d_gene: TRBD1
CDR3aa: CASSQVSGRTGHPYNEQFF
CDR3nt: TGTGCCAGCAGCCAAGTTAGTGGACGGACAGGGCACCCCTACAATGAGCAGTTCTTC

v_gene: TRBV10-1
abundance: few
j_gene: TRBJ2-3
d_gene: NA
CDR3aa: CASSEAGSEDTQYF
CDR3nt: TGCGCCAGCAGTGAGGCAGGGTCGGAAGATACGCAGTATTTT

v_gene: TRBV7-6
abundance: many
j_gene: TRBJ2-5
d_gene: TRBD2
CDR3aa: CASSLEASGGAGSETQYF
CDR3nt: TGTGCCAGCAGCTTAGAGGCTAGCGGGGGGGCGGGGTCGGAGACCCAGTACTTC

v_gene: TRBV10-1
abundance: NA
j_gene: TRBJ2-5
d_gene: TRBD2
CDR3aa: CASSESRLAGSNYETQYF
CDR3nt: TGCGCCAGCAGTGAATCGAGACTAGCGGGGTCGAACTATGAGACCCAGTACTTC

v_gene: TRBV29-1
abundance: once
j_gene: TRBJ2-5
d_gene: NA
CDR3aa: CSVEQDSEQETQYF
CDR3nt: TGCAGCGTTGAGCAGGACTCAGAGCAAGAGACCCAGTACTTC

v_gene: TRBV5-1
abundance: few
j_gene: TRBJ2-1
d_gene: NA
CDR3aa: CASSVLVDNEQFF
CDR3nt: TGCGCCAGCAGCGTCCTAGTTGACAATGAGCAGTTCTTC

v_gene: TRBV6-1
abundance: NA
j_gene: TRBJ2-1
d_gene: TRBD1
CDR3aa: CASSSGGQGSGETQFF
CDR3nt: TGTGCCAGCAGTTCCGGGGGACAGGGGTCTGGGGAGACCCAGTTCTTC

v_gene: TRBV6-4
abundance: few
j_gene: TRBJ2-1
d_gene: TRBD1
CDR3aa: CASSDSTGGYNEQFF
CDR3nt: TGTGCCAGCAGTGACTCTACAGGGGGCTACAATGAGCAGTTCTTC

v_gene: TRBV6-1
abundance: NA
j_gene: TRBJ2-1
d_gene: NA
CDR3aa: CASTRGTAQFF
CDR3nt: TGTGCCAGCACCCGCGGGACAGCTCAGTTCTTC

v_gene: TRBV6-1
abundance: few
j_gene: TRBJ2-7
d_gene: NA
CDR3aa: CASSEAQGEQYF
CDR3nt: TGTGCCAGCAGTGAGGCACAGGGCGAGCAGTACTTC

v_gene: TRBV6-2/TRBV6-3
abundance: NA
j_gene: TRBJ1-2
d_gene: NA
CDR3aa: CASSLTENYGYTF
CDR3nt: TGTGCCAGCAGTTTAACGGAAAACTATGGCTACACCTTC

v_gene: TRBV7-2
abundance: NA
j_gene: TRBJ2-1
d_gene: TRBD2
CDR3aa: CASSLGGLRAPPYNEQFF
CDR3nt: TGTGCCAGCAGCTTGGGAGGGTTACGGGCCCCGCCCTACAATGAGCAGTTCTTC

v_gene: TRBV19
abundance: NA
j_gene: TRBJ1-5
d_gene: NA
CDR3aa: CASSPDGNSNQPQHF
CDR3nt: TGTGCCAGTAGTCCGGACGGCAATAGCAATCAGCCCCAGCATTTT

v_gene: TRBV6-1
abundance: NA
j_gene: TRBJ2-7
d_gene: TRBD1
CDR3aa: CASRGADRGRNEQYF
CDR3nt: TGTGCCAGCAGAGGAGCGGACAGGGGGCGGAACGAGCAGTACTTC

v_gene: TRBV6-1
abundance: once
j_gene: TRBJ2-7
d_gene: TRBD2
CDR3aa: CASRRGVAGVISGSYEQYF
CDR3nt: TGTGCCAGCAGGCGAGGGGTAGCGGGAGTAATTAGTGGGTCCTACGAGCAGTACTTC

v_gene: TRBV7-6
abundance: NA
j_gene: TRBJ2-3
d_gene: NA
CDR3aa: CASSTQQTRQVFVGTDTQYF
CDR3nt: TGTGCCAGCAGCACGCAACAGACGAGACAAGTATTTGTAGGCACAGATACGCAGTATTTT

v_gene: TRBV6-6
abundance: medium-sized
j_gene: TRBJ2-3
d_gene: NA
CDR3aa: CASSYSYRDLTDTQYF
CDR3nt: TGTGCCAGCAGTTACTCGTACAGGGACCTCACAGATACGCAGTATTTT

v_gene: TRBV12-3/TRBV12-4
abundance: medium-sized
j_gene: TRBJ2-3
d_gene: NA
CDR3aa: CASSLPLWAGEGTDTQYF
CDR3nt: TGTGCCAGCAGTTTACCCCTGTGGGCAGGGGAAGGGACAGATACGCAGTATTTT

v_gene: TRBV6-1
abundance: medium-sized
j_gene: TRBJ1-2
d_gene: NA
CDR3aa: CASSGLRGGDGYTF
CDR3nt: TGTGCCAGCAGTGGCCTCAGGGGAGGGGACGGCTACACCTTC

v_gene: TRBV11-2
abundance: few
j_gene: TRBJ1-4
d_gene: NA
CDR3aa: CASSLRVNEKLFF
CDR3nt: TGTGCCAGCAGCTTACGGGTAAATGAAAAACTGTTTTTT

v_gene: TRBV7-6
abundance: NA
j_gene: TRBJ2-7
d_gene: NA
CDR3aa: CASSSLDGYEQYF
CDR3nt: TGTGCTAGCAGCTCCTTGGACGGCTACGAGCAGTACTTC

v_gene: TRBV6-1
abundance: NA
j_gene: TRBJ1-6
d_gene: NA
CDR3aa: CASSEIQVSSYNSPLHF
CDR3nt: TGTGCCAGCAGTGAAATTCAAGTGAGCTCCTATAATTCACCCCTCCACTTT